Sequencing of this T cell receptor beta chain was carried out in a study of T cells in localized non-small cell lung cancer. Measured with immunoSEQ multiplex PCR; TCRdb has only the in-frame clones, and not every one. The sample shows under 15,000 clones, approximately 84% of them seen only once. CDR1 and CDR2 (germline): MNHEY, SMNVEV (reference sequence). J lost 4 bases, V lost 6 bases, and 8 bases had no gene match. This CDR3 region has 14 residues. Sequenced here: peripheral blood, sampled before any cancer treatment. V gene TRBV27 combines with J gene TRBJ2-7, with 8 bases that match TRBD1. The receptor was isolated from a male donor older than 55 with stage I squamous cell lung carcinoma. In nucleotides, the CDR3 is TGTGCCAGCAGAAAACAGGGGGGTAGTTACGAGCAGTACTTC. This encodes CASRKQGGSYEQYF.